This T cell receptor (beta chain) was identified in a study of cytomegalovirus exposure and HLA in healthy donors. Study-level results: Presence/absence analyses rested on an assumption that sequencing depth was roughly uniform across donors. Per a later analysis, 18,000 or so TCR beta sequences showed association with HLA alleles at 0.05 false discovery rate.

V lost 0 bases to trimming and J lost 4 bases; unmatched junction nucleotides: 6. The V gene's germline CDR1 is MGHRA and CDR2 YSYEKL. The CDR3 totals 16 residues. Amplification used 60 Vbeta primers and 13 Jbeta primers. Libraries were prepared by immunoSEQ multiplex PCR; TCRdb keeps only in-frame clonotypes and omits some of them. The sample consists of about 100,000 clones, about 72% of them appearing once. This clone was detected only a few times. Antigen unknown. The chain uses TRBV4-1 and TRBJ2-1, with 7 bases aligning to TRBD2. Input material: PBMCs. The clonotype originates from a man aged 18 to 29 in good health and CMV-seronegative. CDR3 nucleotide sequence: TGCGCCAGCAGCCAAGATGGGAGCGGGGCATACAATGAGCAGTTCTTC. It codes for CASSQDGSGAYNEQFF.